This is a list of T cell receptor beta chains from one sample in a study of blood T cell repertoires in COVID-19. The table came from immunoSEQ multiplex PCR; TCRdb's copy has only in-frame clones and leaves some out. The data contain more than 450,000 clones, about 85% of them singletons. The sequenced sample was PBMCs or T cells enriched from blood (not recorded which). These receptors were obtained from a woman aged 18-29 years who had recovered from COVID-19. Both conserved end residues are part of each CDR3. D genes are given only for firm matches. Size is stated for part of the rows, as once, few or many counts, or as a class when the clone is expanded.

D: TRBD1; V: TRBV27; size: -; J: TRBJ2-2; CDR3: CASGALDRKTGELFF; DNA: TGTGCCAGCGGGGCCCTGGACAGGAAAACCGGGGAGCTGTTTTTT
D: -; V: TRBV12-2; size: -; J: TRBJ1-2; CDR3: CASRLIGEDRGLMGGYTF; DNA: TGTGCAAGTCGCCTCATTGGTGAGGACAGGGGTTTGATGGGGGGCTACACCTTC
D: -; V: TRBV4-1; size: -; J: TRBJ1-1; CDR3: CASSQDTVNTEAFF; DNA: TGCGCCAGCAGCCAAGATACAGTGAACACTGAAGCTTTCTTT
D: TRBD2; V: TRBV27; size: -; J: TRBJ2-2; CDR3: CASSRSGGLAHSGELFF; DNA: TGTGCCAGCAGTCGATCGGGGGGACTAGCTCATTCCGGGGAGCTGTTTTTT
D: TRBD1; V: TRBV18; size: -; J: TRBJ1-1; CDR3: CASSPYRDRGAFF; DNA: TGTGCCAGCTCACCATATCGGGACAGGGGGGCTTTCTTT
D: -; V: TRBV7-2; size: once; J: TRBJ1-1; CDR3: CASSPRRNMNTEAFF; DNA: TGTGCCAGCAGCCCTAGACGGAACATGAACACTGAAGCTTTCTTT
D: -; V: TRBV15; size: -; J: TRBJ1-3; CDR3: CATARGPGNTIYF; DNA: TGTGCCACAGCGCGGGGTCCTGGAAACACCATATATTTT
D: -; V: TRBV7-2; size: -; J: TRBJ2-3; CDR3: CASSSGTGEDTQYF; DNA: TGTGCCAGCAGCTCGGGGACTGGGGAAGATACGCAGTATTTT
D: -; V: TRBV30; size: -; J: TRBJ2-4; CDR3: CAGTTGYADIQYF; DNA: TGTGCCGGGACGACAGGATATGCGGACATTCAGTACTTC
D: TRBD2; V: TRBV6-6; size: -; J: TRBJ2-5; CDR3: CASSWGGEETQYF; DNA: TGTGCCAGCAGTTGGGGGGGGGAAGAGACCCAGTACTTC
D: -; V: TRBV12-3/TRBV12-4; size: -; J: TRBJ2-7; CDR3: CASSPNRAQQYF; DNA: TGTGCCAGCAGTCCAAACAGGGCCCAGCAGTACTTC
D: -; V: TRBV5-1; size: -; J: TRBJ1-1; CDR3: CASSRSQGGGTEAFF; DNA: TGCGCCAGCAGCCGGTCCCAGGGTGGCGGCACTGAAGCTTTCTTT
D: -; V: TRBV5-1; size: once; J: TRBJ1-6; CDR3: CASSKQGGDSPLHF; DNA: TGCGCCAGCAGCAAACAGGGTGGAGATTCACCCCTCCACTTT
D: TRBD2; V: TRBV9; size: once; J: TRBJ2-1; CDR3: CASSVSGDNEQFF; DNA: TGTGCCAGCAGCGTTAGCGGGGACAATGAGCAGTTCTTC
D: TRBD1; V: TRBV4-1; size: -; J: TRBJ1-5; CDR3: CASSQRQGTNQPQHF; DNA: TGCGCCAGCAGCCAACGACAGGGGACCAATCAGCCCCAGCATTTT
D: TRBD2; V: TRBV27; size: -; J: TRBJ2-1; CDR3: CASSPPLGGGYNEQFF; DNA: TGTGCCAGCAGTCCGCCGTTGGGCGGGGGGTACAATGAGCAGTTCTTC
D: -; V: TRBV6-1; size: -; J: TRBJ2-7; CDR3: CASSDHRDSYEQYF; DNA: TGTGCCAGCAGTGATCACAGGGACTCCTACGAGCAGTACTTC
D: TRBD2; V: TRBV28; size: -; J: TRBJ2-5; CDR3: CASSPLSLLAGVDF; DNA: TGTGCCAGCAGTCCCCTCTCGCTATTAGCGGGGGTGGACTTC
D: -; V: TRBV7-9; size: -; J: TRBJ1-2; CDR3: CASSLEGHPGVF; DNA: TGTGCCAGCAGCTTAGAGGGACATCCTGGGGTATTC
D: TRBD1; V: TRBV30; size: -; J: TRBJ1-4; CDR3: CAWTWTGGEKLFF; DNA: TGTGCCTGGACCTGGACAGGGGGGGAAAAACTGTTTTTT
D: -; V: TRBV30; size: -; J: TRBJ1-2; CDR3: CAWNTPGEEIGYTF; DNA: TGTGCCTGGAATACCCCGGGAGAGGAGATTGGCTACACCTTC
D: -; V: TRBV6-5; size: -; J: TRBJ1-2; CDR3: CASRVDREANYGYTF; DNA: TGTGCCAGCAGGGTGGACAGAGAGGCTAACTATGGCTACACCTTC
D: -; V: TRBV5-1; size: once; J: TRBJ2-3; CDR3: CASRRRDTLLDTQYF; DNA: TGCGCCAGCAGACGCCGGGACACGCTCTTAGATACGCAGTATTTT
D: TRBD1; V: TRBV11-2; size: once; J: TRBJ2-4; CDR3: CASSSGQGLENIQYF; DNA: TGTGCCAGCAGCTCCGGACAGGGGTTGGAGAACATTCAGTACTTC
D: TRBD1; V: TRBV7-2; size: few; J: TRBJ1-3; CDR3: CASSLTGSPSGNTIYF; DNA: TGTGCCAGCAGCCTGACAGGGAGTCCCTCTGGAAACACCATATATTTT
D: TRBD2; V: TRBV18; size: -; J: TRBJ2-3; CDR3: CASSPGLAGVPGRADTQYF; DNA: TGTGCCAGCTCACCGGGACTAGCGGGGGTCCCCGGGAGAGCAGATACGCAGTATTTT
D: -; V: TRBV7-2; size: -; J: TRBJ1-3; CDR3: CASSLQGYPGNTIYF; DNA: TGTGCCAGCAGCTTACAGGGGTATCCTGGAAACACCATATATTTT
D: TRBD1; V: TRBV9; size: -; J: TRBJ1-3; CDR3: CASSFRQGSRNTIYF; DNA: TGTGCCAGCAGCTTTAGACAGGGTTCGAGAAACACCATATATTTT
D: TRBD2; V: TRBV10-3; size: -; J: TRBJ2-5; CDR3: CAISPSGGQETQYF; DNA: TGTGCCATCAGTCCTAGCGGGGGACAAGAGACCCAGTACTTC
D: -; V: TRBV5-5; size: -; J: TRBJ1-1; CDR3: CASSSTTGNTEAFF; DNA: TGTGCCAGCAGCTCGACGACAGGAAACACTGAAGCTTTCTTT
D: TRBD2; V: TRBV15; size: -; J: TRBJ2-7; CDR3: CATSRGGGGLSSYEQYF; DNA: TGTGCCACCAGCAGAGGAGGCGGGGGGTTAAGCTCCTACGAGCAGTACTTC
D: -; V: TRBV5-4; size: -; J: TRBJ2-3; CDR3: CASSSDRFTDTQYF; DNA: TGTGCCAGCAGCTCAGACAGGTTCACAGATACGCAGTATTTT
D: TRBD2; V: TRBV24-1; size: -; J: TRBJ2-5; CDR3: CATSDRRGGETQYF; DNA: TGTGCCACCAGTGACCGCCGCGGGGGAGAGACCCAGTACTTC
D: -; V: TRBV7-9; size: -; J: TRBJ2-3; CDR3: CASSPRQAPTDTQYF; DNA: TGTGCCAGCAGCCCTCGACAGGCCCCCACAGATACGCAGTATTTT
D: TRBD2; V: TRBV28; size: -; J: TRBJ2-3; CDR3: CASGLAGRAYTDTQYF; DNA: TGTGCCAGCGGACTAGCGGGGCGCGCCTACACAGATACGCAGTATTTT